This T cell receptor (beta chain) was captured by sequencing in a study of blood T cell repertoires in COVID-19. After removal of 6 bases from V and 8 bases from J, the junction contained 8 bases not matched to a gene. Germline V gene sequence: CDR1 SQVTM, CDR2 ANQGSEA. CDR3 length: 12 amino acids. All recovered Cohort 3 donors got two negative PCRs, got clearance, or saw symptom resolution. Libraries were prepared by immunoSEQ multiplex PCR; TCRdb keeps only in-frame clonotypes and omits some of them. The sample has a few hundred thousand clones, about nine tenths seen once. The sequence came from a young woman who had recovered from COVID-19. The sample taken for sequencing was PBMCs or T cells enriched from blood (not recorded which). The J gene is TRBJ1-1, the V gene TRBV29-1, with TRBD1 matching over 8 bases. This CDR3 is CSVARTGKEAFF. The DNA of the CDR3 is TGCAGCGTCGCCAGGACAGGGAAGGAAGCTTTCTTT.